These 9 T cell receptor beta chains came from one sample sequenced in a study of OX40 agonist ivuxolimab in advanced cancers. The protocol was immunoSEQ multiplex PCR, while the TCRdb copy is restricted to in-frame clones and leaves out a portion. The repertoire consists of under 95,000 clones, with about nine tenths occurring once and the leading ten covering about 0.2%. Sequenced material: CD4+ or CD8+ T cells sorted from blood, taken in a trial of the OX40 agonist ivuxolimab. The source is an adult with an advanced solid tumor such as melanoma, head and neck, liver or kidney cancer.

V and J are TRBV15 and TRBJ2-1; 11 bases align to TRBD2. J lost 9 bases, V lost 0 bases, and 7 bases had no gene match. Germline V lookup: CDR1 LNHNV, CDR2 YYDKDF (reference sequence). The CDR3 is 16 residues long. CDR3 in DNA: TGTGCCACCAGCAGAGATTTGGGTCTAGCGGGAGGTGAGCAGTTCTTC. This sequence encodes CATSRDLGLAGGEQFF.

A remark on this clone: The same CDR3 is also encoded by other DNA sequences in this sample. The V gene is TRBV25-1, the J gene TRBJ2-7; no definite D call. Germline values: CDR1 MGHDK, CDR2 SYGVNS. CDR3 length: 13 residues. Trimming shortened V by 6 bases and J by 5 bases, and 14 bases separated the two germline ends. CDR3 DNA: TGTGCCAGCAGGCCCAGTGGGGAACACGAGCAGTACTTC. Protein: CASRPSGEHEQYF.

The chain links TRBV30 to TRBJ2-5; maybe TRBD1 (6 bases). This CDR3 contains 14 residues. Between the trimmed V and J ends, which lost 2 bases and 1 base, there was a span of 11 bases. Germline values: CDR1 GTSNPN, CDR2 SVGIG (reference sequence). The CDR3 DNA sequence: TGTGCCTGGAGTCCGACAGGTTCCCAAGAGACCCAGTACTTC. It codes for CAWSPTGSQETQYF.

The chain employs TRBV21-1 and TRBJ1-6. TRBV21-1 is designated a pseudogene. This CDR3 contains 16 residues. Here the CDR3 reads CASSKRSSPDNSPLHF. CDR3 DNA: TGTGCCAGCAGCAAACGGAGTAGCCCCGATAATTCACCCCTCCACTTT.

The rearrangement links TRBV7-2 to TRBJ2-5, with 12 bases identical to TRBD2. The V gene end was trimmed by 5 bases and the J gene end by 4 bases; junction bases not matched to a gene: 8. This CDR3 spans 16 amino acids. The V gene's germline CDR1 is SGHTA and CDR2 FQGNSA. CDR3 DNA sequence: TGTGCCAGCAGCACGGCCTCTAGCGGGAGGGTAGAGACCCAGTACTTC. Translated, it gives CASSTASSGRVETQYF.

The rearrangement joins TRBV7-2 to TRBJ2-5; no definite D call. CDR3 length equals 14 residues. The V gene's germline CDR1 is SGHTA and CDR2 FQGNSA. Trimming removed 2 bases from V and 1 base from J, with 8 bases in between. CDR3 bases: TGTGCCAGCAGCTTAAGGGCAGCCCAAGAGACCCAGTACTTC. The encoded protein is CASSLRAAQETQYF.

The V and J genes are TRBV11-3 and TRBJ2-5; D gene uncertain. Judging by the DNA end, TRBJ2-7 fits better; the J call may be wrong. CDR3 length: 14 amino acids. From germline, CDR1 is SGHNT and CDR2 YENEEA. CDR3 nucleotide sequence: TGTGCCAGCAGCTTAGGGGCGAGCTCCTACGAGCAGTACTTC. Encoded protein: CASSLGASSYEQYF.

Only one count was recorded for this clone. The sample carries other DNA sequences with the same CDR3. The chain is built from TRBV5-1 and TRBJ1-3; D is undetermined. The CDR3 covers 17 residues. Trimming took off 0 bases at V and 0 bases at J, with 13 bases between the two ends. The germline V gene has CDR1 SGHRS and CDR2 YFSETQ. The CDR3 sequence: CASSLVATEISGNTIYF. DNA for the CDR3: TGCGCCAGCAGCTTGGTGGCCACGGAGATCTCTGGAAACACCATATATTTT.

Only one count was recorded for this clone. This chain links TRBV28 with TRBJ1-1; a weak D match, TRBD1 (6 bases). In germline, CDR1 is MDHEN, CDR2 SYDVKM. This CDR3 is 14 amino acids long. The V and J ends lost 3 bases and 4 bases respectively, with 12 bases between them. The CDR3 DNA follows: TGTGCCAGCAGTTTCACGGGGGCGGGCACTGAAGCTTTCTTT. This gives the protein CASSFTGAGTEAFF.